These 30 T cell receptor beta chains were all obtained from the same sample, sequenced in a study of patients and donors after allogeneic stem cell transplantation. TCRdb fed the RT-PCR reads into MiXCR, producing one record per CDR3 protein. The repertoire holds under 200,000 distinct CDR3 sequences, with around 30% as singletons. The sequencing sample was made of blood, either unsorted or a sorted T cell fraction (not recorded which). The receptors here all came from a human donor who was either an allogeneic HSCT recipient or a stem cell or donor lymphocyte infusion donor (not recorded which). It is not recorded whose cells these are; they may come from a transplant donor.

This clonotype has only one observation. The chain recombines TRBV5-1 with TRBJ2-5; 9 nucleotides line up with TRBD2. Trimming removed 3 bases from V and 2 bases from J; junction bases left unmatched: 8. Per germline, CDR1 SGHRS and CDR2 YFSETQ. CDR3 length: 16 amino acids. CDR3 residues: CASSSLTSGPQETQYF. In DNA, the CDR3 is TGCGCCAGCAGCTCGCTAACTAGCGGGCCACAAGAGACCCAGTACTTC. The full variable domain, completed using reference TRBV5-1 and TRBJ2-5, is KAGVTQTPRYLIKTRGQQVTLSCSPISGHRSVSWYQQTPGQGLQFLFEYFSETQRNKGNFPGRFSGRQFSNSRSEMNVSTLELGDSALYLCASSSLTSGPQETQYFGPGTRLLVL.

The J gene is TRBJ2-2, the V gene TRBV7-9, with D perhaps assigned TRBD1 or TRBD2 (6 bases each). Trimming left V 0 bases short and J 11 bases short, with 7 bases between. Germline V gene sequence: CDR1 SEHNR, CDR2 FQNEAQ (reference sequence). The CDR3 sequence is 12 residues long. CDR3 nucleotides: TGTGCCAGCAGCTTAGCCGGGGGCGAGCTGTTTTTT. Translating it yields CASSLAGGELFF.

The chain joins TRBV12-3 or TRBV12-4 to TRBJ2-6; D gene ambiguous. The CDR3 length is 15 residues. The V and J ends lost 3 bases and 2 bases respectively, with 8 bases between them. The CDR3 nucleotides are TGTGCCAGCAGTTTTGATAACCCTGGGGCCAACGTCCTGACTTTC. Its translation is CASSFDNPGANVLTF.

The DNA for the CDR3 is TGTGCCAGCAGCGTAGGCACAGGGGCCTACGAGCAGTACTTC. Amino acid sequence: CASSVGTGAYEQYF. The J gene is TRBJ2-7, the V gene TRBV9, with 7 bases that match TRBD1. The CDR3 spans 14 residues. The trim removed 0 bases at V and 2 bases at J, leaving 2 bases unmatched. Germline V gives CDR1 SGDLS, CDR2 YYNGEE.

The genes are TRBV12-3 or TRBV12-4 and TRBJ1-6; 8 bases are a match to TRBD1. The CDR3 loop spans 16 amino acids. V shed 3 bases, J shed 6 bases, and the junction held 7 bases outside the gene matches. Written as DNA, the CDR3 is TGTGCCAGCAGTTTTATTGGGCAGGGGGCTAATTCACCCCTCCACTTT. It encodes CASSFIGQGANSPLHF.

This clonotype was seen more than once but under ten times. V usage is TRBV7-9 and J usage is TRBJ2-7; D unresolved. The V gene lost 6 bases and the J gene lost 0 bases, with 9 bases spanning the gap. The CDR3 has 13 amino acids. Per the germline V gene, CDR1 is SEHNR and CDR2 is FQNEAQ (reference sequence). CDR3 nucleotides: TGTGCCAGCAGGAATGTATACTCCTACGAGCAGTACTTC. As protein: CASRNVYSYEQYF.

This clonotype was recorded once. The CDR3 reads CAWSGGRYLGGYTF. CDR3 nucleotide sequence: TGTGCCTGGAGTGGGGGACGGTACTTGGGTGGCTACACCTTC. The J gene is TRBJ1-2, the V gene TRBV30, with D perhaps TRBD1 (5 bases). Deletions cut 1 base from V and 7 bases from J, with 16 bases between. The CDR3 contains 14 residues. Looked up from germline, CDR1 is GTSNPN and CDR2 is SVGIG (reference sequence).

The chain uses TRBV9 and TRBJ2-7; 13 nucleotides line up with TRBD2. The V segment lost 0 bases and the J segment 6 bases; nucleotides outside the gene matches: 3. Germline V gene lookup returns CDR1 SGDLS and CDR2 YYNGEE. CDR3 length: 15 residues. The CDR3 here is CASSVGGLAGIEQYF. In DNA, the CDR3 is TGTGCCAGCAGCGTAGGGGGACTAGCGGGAATCGAGCAGTACTTC.

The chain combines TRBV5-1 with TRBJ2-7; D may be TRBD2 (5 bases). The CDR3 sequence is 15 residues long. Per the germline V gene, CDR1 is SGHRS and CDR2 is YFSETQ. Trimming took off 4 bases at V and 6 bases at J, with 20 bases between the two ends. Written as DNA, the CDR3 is TGCGCCAGCAGCATGACACCGGGAACCACGGGCGAGCAGTACTTC. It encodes CASSMTPGTTGEQYF.

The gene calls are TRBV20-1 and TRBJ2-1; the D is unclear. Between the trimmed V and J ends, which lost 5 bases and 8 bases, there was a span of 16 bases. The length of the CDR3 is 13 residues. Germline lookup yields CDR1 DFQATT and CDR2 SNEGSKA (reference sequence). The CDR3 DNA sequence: TGCAGTGCTTTATCAGGTTTTAGGGATGAGCAGTTCTTC. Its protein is CSALSGFRDEQFF.

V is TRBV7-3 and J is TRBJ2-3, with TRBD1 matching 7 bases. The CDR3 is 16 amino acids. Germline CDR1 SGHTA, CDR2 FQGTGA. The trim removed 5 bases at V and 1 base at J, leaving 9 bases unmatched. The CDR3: CASSPGGPPGTDTQYF. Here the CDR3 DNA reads TGTGCCAGCAGCCCAGGGGGACCCCCCGGCACAGATACGCAGTATTTT.

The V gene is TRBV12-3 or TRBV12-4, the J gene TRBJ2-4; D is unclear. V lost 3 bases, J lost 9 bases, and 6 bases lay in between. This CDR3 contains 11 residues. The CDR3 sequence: CASSLLGIQYF. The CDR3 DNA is TGTGCCAGCAGTTTGCTCGGCATTCAGTACTTC.

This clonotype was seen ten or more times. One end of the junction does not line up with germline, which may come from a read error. The CDR3 reads CASSLGGTNEKLFF. As DNA, the CDR3 is TGTGCCAGCAGTTTAGGGGGGACTAATGAAAAACTGTTTTTT. V and J are TRBV7-2 and TRBJ1-4; D perhaps matches TRBD1 (6 bases). The CDR3 runs 14 residues. Germline V gene lookup returns CDR1 SGHTA and CDR2 FQGNSA.

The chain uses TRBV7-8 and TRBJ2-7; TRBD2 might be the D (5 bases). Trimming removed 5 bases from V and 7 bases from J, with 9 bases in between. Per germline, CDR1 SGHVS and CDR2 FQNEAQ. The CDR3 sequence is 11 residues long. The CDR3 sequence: CASSVPGEQYF. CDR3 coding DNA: TGTGCCAGCAGCGTCCCGGGGGAGCAGTACTTC.

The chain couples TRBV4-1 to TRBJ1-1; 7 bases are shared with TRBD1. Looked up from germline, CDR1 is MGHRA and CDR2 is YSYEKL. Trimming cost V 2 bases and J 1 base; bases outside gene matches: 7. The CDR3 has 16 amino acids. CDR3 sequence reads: CASSQPPGQWNTEAFF. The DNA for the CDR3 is TGCGCCAGCAGCCAACCCCCGGGACAGTGGAACACTGAAGCTTTCTTT.

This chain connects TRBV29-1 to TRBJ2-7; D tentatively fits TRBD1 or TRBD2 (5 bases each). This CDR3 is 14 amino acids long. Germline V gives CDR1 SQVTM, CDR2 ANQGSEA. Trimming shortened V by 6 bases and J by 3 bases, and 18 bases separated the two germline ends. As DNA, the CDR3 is TGCAGCGTCCTTGGGACCAACTACGTCTACGAGCAGTACTTC. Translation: CSVLGTNYVYEQYF.

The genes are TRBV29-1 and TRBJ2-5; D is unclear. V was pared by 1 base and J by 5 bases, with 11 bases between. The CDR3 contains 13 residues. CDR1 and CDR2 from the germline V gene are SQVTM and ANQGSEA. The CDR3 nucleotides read TGCAGCGTTGAAGCCCAAGGGTATGAGACCCAGTACTTC. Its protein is CSVEAQGYETQYF.

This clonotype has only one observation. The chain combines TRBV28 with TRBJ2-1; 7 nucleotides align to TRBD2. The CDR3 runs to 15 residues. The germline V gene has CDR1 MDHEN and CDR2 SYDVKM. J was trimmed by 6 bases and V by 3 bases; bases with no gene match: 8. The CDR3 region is CASSFGRARGNEQFF. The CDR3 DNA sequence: TGTGCCAGCAGTTTTGGGAGGGCGAGGGGCAATGAGCAGTTCTTC.

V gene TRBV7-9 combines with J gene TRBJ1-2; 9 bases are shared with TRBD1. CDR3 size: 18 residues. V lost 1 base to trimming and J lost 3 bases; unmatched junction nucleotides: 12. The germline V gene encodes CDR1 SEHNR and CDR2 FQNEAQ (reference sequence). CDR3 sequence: CASSLELGQGRFDYGYTF. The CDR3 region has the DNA TGTGCCAGCAGCTTAGAATTGGGACAGGGAAGGTTCGACTATGGCTACACCTTC. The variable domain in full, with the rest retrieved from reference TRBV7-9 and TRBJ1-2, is DTGVSQNPRHKITKRGQNVTFRCDPISEHNRLYWYRQTLGQGPEFLTYFQNEAQLEKSRLLSDRFSAERPKGSFSTLEIQRTEQGDSAMYLCASSLELGQGRFDYGYTFGSGTRLTVV.

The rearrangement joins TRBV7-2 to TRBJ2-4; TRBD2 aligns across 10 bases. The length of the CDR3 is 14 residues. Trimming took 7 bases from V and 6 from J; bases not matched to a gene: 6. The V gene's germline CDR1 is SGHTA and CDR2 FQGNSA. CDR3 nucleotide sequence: TGTGCCAGCACCCAACTAGCGGGAAGAAACATTCAGTACTTC. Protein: CASTQLAGRNIQYF.

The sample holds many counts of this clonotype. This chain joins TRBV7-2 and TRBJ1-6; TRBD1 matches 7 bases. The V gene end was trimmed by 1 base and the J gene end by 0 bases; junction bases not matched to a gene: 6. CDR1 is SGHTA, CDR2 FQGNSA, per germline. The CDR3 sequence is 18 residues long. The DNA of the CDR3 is TGTGCCAGCAGCTTAGGGGACAGTAAAAGCTCCTATAATTCACCCCTCCACTTT. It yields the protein CASSLGDSKSSYNSPLHF.

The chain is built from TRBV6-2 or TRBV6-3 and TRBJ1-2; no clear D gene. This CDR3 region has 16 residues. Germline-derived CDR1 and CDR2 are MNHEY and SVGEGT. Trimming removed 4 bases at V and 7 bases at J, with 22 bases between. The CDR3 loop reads CASSSWTAIQLSGYTF. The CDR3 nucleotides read TGTGCCAGCAGTTCGTGGACGGCCATCCAACTCAGTGGCTACACCTTC.

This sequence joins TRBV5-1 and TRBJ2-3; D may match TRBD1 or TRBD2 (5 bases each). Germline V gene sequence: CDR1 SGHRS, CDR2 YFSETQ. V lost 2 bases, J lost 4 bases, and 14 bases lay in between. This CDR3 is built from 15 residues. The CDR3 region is CASSLAAGWADTQYF. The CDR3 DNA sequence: TGCGCCAGCAGCTTAGCGGCAGGGTGGGCAGATACGCAGTATTTT.

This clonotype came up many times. CDR3: CSAIAGDRAEKLFF. The CDR3 bases are TGCAGTGCTATCGCAGGGGACAGGGCTGAAAAACTGTTTTTT. The V gene is TRBV20-1, the J gene TRBJ1-4, with 9 nucleotides matching TRBD1. CDR1 is DFQATT, CDR2 SNEGSKA, per germline (reference sequence). V was pared by 4 bases and J by 7 bases, with 7 bases of the junction left unmatched. The CDR3 is 14 residues long.

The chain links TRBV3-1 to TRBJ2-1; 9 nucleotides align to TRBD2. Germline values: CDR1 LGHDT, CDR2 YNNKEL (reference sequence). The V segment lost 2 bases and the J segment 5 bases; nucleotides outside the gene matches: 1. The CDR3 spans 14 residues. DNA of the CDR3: TGTGCCAGCAGCCAACTAGCGGGGAACAATGAGCAGTTCTTC. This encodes CASSQLAGNNEQFF.

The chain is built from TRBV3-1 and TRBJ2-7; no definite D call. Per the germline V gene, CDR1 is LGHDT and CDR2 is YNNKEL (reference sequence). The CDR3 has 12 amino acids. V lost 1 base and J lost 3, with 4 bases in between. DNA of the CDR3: TGTGCCAGCAGCCAAGGGTTCTACGAGCAGTACTTC. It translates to CASSQGFYEQYF.

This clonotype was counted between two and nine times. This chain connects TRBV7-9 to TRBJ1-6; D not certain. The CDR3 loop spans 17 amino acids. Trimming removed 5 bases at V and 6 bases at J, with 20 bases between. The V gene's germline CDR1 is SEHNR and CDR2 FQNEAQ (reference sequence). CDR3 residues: CASSPGVGTVPNSPLHF. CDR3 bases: TGTGCCAGCAGCCCCGGGGTGGGCACAGTGCCTAATTCACCCCTCCACTTT.

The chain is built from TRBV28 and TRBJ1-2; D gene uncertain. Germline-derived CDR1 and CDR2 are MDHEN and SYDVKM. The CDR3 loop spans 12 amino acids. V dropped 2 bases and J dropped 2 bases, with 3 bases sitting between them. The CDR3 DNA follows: TGTGCCAGCAGTTTAAAGAACTATGGCTACACCTTC. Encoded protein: CASSLKNYGYTF.

CDR3 amino acids: CASSQARTRLPIYNEQFF. The CDR3 region has the DNA TGCGCCAGCAGCCAAGCCAGGACTAGACTCCCCATTTACAATGAGCAGTTCTTC. The chain carries TRBV4-3 and TRBJ2-1; 7 positions match TRBD2. Per the germline V gene, CDR1 is LGHNA and CDR2 is YSLEER. The J segment lost 4 bases and the V segment lost 1 base, leaving 13 bases of the junction unmatched. The CDR3 totals 18 residues.

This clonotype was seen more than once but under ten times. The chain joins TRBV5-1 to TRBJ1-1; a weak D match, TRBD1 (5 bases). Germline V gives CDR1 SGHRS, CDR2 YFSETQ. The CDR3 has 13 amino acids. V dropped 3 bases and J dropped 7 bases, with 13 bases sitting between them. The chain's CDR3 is CASSSRGWDEAFF. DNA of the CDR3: TGCGCCAGCAGCTCTCGGGGCTGGGATGAAGCTTTCTTT.